Below, one TCR beta chain is given with its context. The V and J ends lost 6 bases and 3 bases respectively, with 15 bases between them. The CDR3 covers 14 residues. CDR1 and CDR2 (germline): MDHEN, SYDVKM. Methods used by the authors: By means of reference gene primer amplification, nucleated cell counts were estimated. Sequencing was performed with immunoSEQ multiplex PCR; in TCRdb, only in-frame clones are kept and a portion is missing. V and J calls and clone size are copied from that table; D and trimming were computed from the DNA. The profile shows just under 90,000 clones, 60% to 80% of them singletons. The data were taken from a study of blood T cell repertoires in COVID-19.

This clonotype was sampled from a woman of 80 years or more with acute or convalescent COVID-19. Input material: peripheral blood. This chain connects TRBV28 to TRBJ2-7; D might be TRBD2 (6 bases). The CDR3 is CASSSPGVGYEQYF. Here the CDR3 DNA reads TGTGCCAGCAGCTCACCGGGGGTTGGCTACGAGCAGTACTTC.